This TCR beta chain was captured in a study of cytomegalovirus exposure and HLA in healthy donors. Per germline, CDR1 SGDLS and CDR2 YYNGEE. V shed 4 bases, J shed 4 bases, and the junction held 14 bases outside the gene matches. The CDR3 runs to 18 residues. The PCR contained 60 Vbeta and 13 Jbeta primers. Measured with immunoSEQ multiplex PCR; TCRdb has only the in-frame clones, and not every one. The table shows 50,000 to 55,000 clones, with over 75% occurring only once. To note about this clone: The antigen is undetermined.

Study results and caveats: Exclusion applied to some V segments, including TRBV6-2 and TRBV6-3, as they were indistinguishable.

J is TRBJ1-1 and V is TRBV9; 12 bases fit TRBD1. The source material was PBMCs. This TCR came from a boy between 10 and 17 years old in good health and CMV-seropositive. This CDR3 reads CASSQGPGQGALGTEAFF. In nucleotides, the CDR3 is TGTGCCAGCAGCCAAGGACCGGGACAGGGGGCGCTGGGCACTGAAGCTTTCTTT.